The subject of this entry is one TCR beta chain. It lacks a known antigen. The input lacks base qualities; no much larger clone sits a single base away. The library was made by UMI-ligation and nested PCR. Four rounds of PCR, run with the SP2 primer together with nested alpha and beta constant region primers, were used to amplify the ligated cDNA. TCR RNA was reverse transcribed with SuperScript IV using alpha and beta constant region primers for the blood and skin samples. Using T4 RNA ligase 1, an oligonucleotide carrying both the Illumina SP2 primer and a UMI was ligated onto the 3' end of the cDNA. To prevent hairpin formation, the 12-nucleotide UMI was made up of two random hexamers with an eight-base spacer between them. TCR alpha and beta chain libraries were processed separately from the second PCR onward, with dual indexing for multiplexing. After pooling, the indexed libraries were analyzed by capillary electrophoresis and sequenced on either an Illumina MiSeq or NextSeq. To boost base diversity and improve cluster recognition, PhiX DNA at roughly 4.5-8% was spiked into the libraries. The authors' pipeline ran thus. UMIs were extracted from read 2 by Demultiplexor and combined with the TCR sequence from read 1, and reads were split according to sample indices. Decombinator identified V and J genes and V-J junctions and gave each TCR a five-part identifier that included V and J deletions. Collapsinator used UMIs to correct sequencing errors and PCR amplification heterogeneity, yielding UMI-based abundance per TCR. CDR3Translator turned identifiers into nucleotide sequence, translated the nucleotide sequence into amino acids, and pulled out CDR3 regions based on terminal motifs. Error-corrected alpha and beta TCR counts from blood and skin were compared after normalization to input RNA amount. TCRdb reran the public reads through fastp at Q25 and MiXCR, keeping productive beta chains. Each record represents a unique CDR3 protein, reported with the most common genes and DNA among its rows. The V and J calls follow TCRdb's processing rather than the paper's. Present in this sample are about 14,000 distinct CDR3 sequences, more than 4.5% of which were seen just once. The ten largest clonotypes hold 6.5% to 10% of the sample.

The treatment or condition label of this sample denotes: skin biopsy from PPD injection site in Mantoux-positive individual. The study described a robust, sensitive protocol for amplifying, sequencing and analyzing TCRs, using 3' ligation of a UMI-containing oligonucleotide to TCR cDNA. The tuberculin skin test biopsies were taken from PPD-injected sites in individuals who had a positive Mantoux test. Total RNA, without cell sorting, was DNase treated with RQ1 DNase before reverse transcription, targeting roughly 1 to 1000 ng input. Libraries were prepared from skin biopsies and whole blood so that pipeline robustness could be tested in samples in which T cells form a minority population. These data belong to a study of naive and memory T cell subsets (dated by TCRdb to about 2017). With respect to the entire study: According to the figure summarizing the samples, there were approximately 10 blood donors, 7 tuberculin skin test biopsies and 3 saline control biopsies. Skin biopsies were taken from tuberculin skin test sites or from saline-injected control sites and were processed for RNA extraction as described before. PCR2 was typically performed as a SYBR Green qPCR that was stopped at a set threshold, although end-point PCR (about 6 cycles) could be used instead for low-input samples.

General findings and caveats noted by the study authors: The larger number of TCRs found at tuberculin skin test sites was interpreted as T cell infiltration of a delayed type IV hypersensitivity reaction. The potential sensitivity of the RNA-based method to TCR transcript changes with T cell activation and differentiation was acknowledged. TCR sequences were reportedly recovered from both skin biopsy types, with far more TCRs at tuberculin skin test sites. Details of skin biopsy collection and RNA processing were not given in the paper but were referenced to earlier studies.

The CDR3 spans 14 residues, from the cysteine through the phenylalanine. Here the CDR3 DNA is all that survives: 42 bases in frame from base 1. The junction shows trimming of 7 bases on V and 3 bases on J, and the gene matches do not reach 9 bases of it. CDR1 and CDR2 are drawn from the germline V gene: MNHEY, SVGEGT. The sample was skin, taken from a tuberculin skin test site. The V and J genes are TRBV6-2 or TRBV6-3 and TRBJ2-7; TRBD2 matches 7 bases in the middle. This receptor was identified in an adult in good health. The DNA sequence is TGTGCCAGCACCCTCCGGCGGGGGAGCTACGAGCAGTACTTC. This translates into CASTLRRGSYEQYF.